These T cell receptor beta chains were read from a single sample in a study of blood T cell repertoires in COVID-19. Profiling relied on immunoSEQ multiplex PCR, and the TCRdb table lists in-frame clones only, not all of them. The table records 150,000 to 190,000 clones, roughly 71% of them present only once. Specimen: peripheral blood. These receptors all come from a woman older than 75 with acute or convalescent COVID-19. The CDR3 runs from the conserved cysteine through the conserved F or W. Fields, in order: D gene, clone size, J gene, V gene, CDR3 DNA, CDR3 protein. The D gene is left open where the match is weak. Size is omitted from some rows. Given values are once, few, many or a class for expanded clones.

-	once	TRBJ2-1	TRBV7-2	TGTGCCAGCAGCTTAGACCTAGCCGGCTACAATGAGCAGTTCTTC	CASSLDLAGYNEQFF
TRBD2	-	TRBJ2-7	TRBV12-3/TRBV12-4	TGTGCCCTCCGGGGGGGGTACGAGCAGTACTTC	CALRGGYEQYF
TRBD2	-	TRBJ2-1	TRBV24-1	TGTGCCACCAGTGAGACGGGTAGCGGGAGGGGGCAGTTCTTC	CATSETGSGRGQFF
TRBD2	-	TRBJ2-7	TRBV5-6	TGTGCCAGCGGGGCCGGACTAGGCGAGCAGTACTTC	CASGAGLGEQYF
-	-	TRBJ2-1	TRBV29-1	TGCAGCGTTAAAGGCTTAGACTACAATGAGCAGTTCTTC	CSVKGLDYNEQFF
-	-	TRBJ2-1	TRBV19	TGTGCCAGTAGAAGTCGGGGCAGGGGAAATGAGCAGTTCTTC	CASRSRGRGNEQFF
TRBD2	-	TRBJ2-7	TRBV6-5	TGTGCCAGCAGTTACGGGACTAACCCGACGGGGGAGCAGTACTTC	CASSYGTNPTGEQYF
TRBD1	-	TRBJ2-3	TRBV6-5	TGTGCCAGCAGTTACTCGATGGCAGGGGGACCCAATACGCAGTATTTT	CASSYSMAGGPNTQYF
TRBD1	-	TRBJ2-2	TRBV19	TGTGCCAGTAGTAGAGGACAGGGTAGTAGTCCCGGGGAGCTGTTTTTT	CASSRGQGSSPGELFF
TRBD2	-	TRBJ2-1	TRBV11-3	TGTGCCAGCAGCCCTCGACTAGCCTCCCACAATGAGCAGTTCTTC	CASSPRLASHNEQFF
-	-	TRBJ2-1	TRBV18	TGTGCCAGCTCACCAGGACTGCTCGGCAATGAGCAGTTCTTC	CASSPGLLGNEQFF
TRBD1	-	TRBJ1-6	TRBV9	TGTGCCAGCAGCCCTGGGACAGGGGAATCACCCCTCCACTTT	CASSPGTGESPLHF
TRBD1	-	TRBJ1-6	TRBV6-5	TGTGCCAGCTTACCCCGACAGGGAGGTAATTCACCCCTCCACTTT	CASLPRQGGNSPLHF
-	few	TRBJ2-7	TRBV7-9	TGTGCCAGCAGCCCCGGACAGAGCATCTCCTACGAGCAGTACTTC	CASSPGQSISYEQYF
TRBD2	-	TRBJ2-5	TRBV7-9	TGTGCCAGCAGCTTAGGGGCTAGCGGGGGGGTCATAGAGACCCAGTACTTC	CASSLGASGGVIETQYF
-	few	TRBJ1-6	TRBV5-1	TGCGCCAGCAGCCCCGGGATCGGCTCACCCCTCCACTTT	CASSPGIGSPLHF
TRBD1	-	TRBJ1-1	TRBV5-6	TGTGCCAGCAGCAGACTACAGGGGTTATCGACTGAAGCTTTCTTT	CASSRLQGLSTEAFF
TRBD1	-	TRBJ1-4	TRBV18	TGTGCCAGCTCACTTACTACCGGGACAGGCGGTGAAAAACTGTTTTTT	CASSLTTGTGGEKLFF
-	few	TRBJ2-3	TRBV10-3	TGTGCCATCAGTGTGAAAGCGGATACGCAGTATTTT	CAISVKADTQYF
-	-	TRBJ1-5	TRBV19	TGTGCCAGTAGTATAAGTCAGGGAAGCCATCAGCCCCAGCATTTT	CASSISQGSHQPQHF
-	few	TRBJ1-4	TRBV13	TGTGCCAGCAGCCTCGGGGGGGAAAAACTGTTTTTT	CASSLGGEKLFF
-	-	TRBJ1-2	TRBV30	TGTGCCTGGGACCGGACAGCGCTTCGTTTTAACTATGGCTACACCTTC	CAWDRTALRFNYGYTF
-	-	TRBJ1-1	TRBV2	TGTGCCAGCAGTGATTGGCAGGCAGATAACACTGAAGCTTTCTTT	CASSDWQADNTEAFF
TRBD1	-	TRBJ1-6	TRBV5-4	TGTGCCAGCAGCTACGTACAGGGGCCGAGGAACAATTCACCCCTCCACTTT	CASSYVQGPRNNSPLHF
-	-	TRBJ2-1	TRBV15	TGTGCCACCAGCAGAGGGAGGTACAACTCCTACAATGAGCAGTTCTTC	CATSRGRYNSYNEQFF
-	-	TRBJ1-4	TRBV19	TGTGCCAGTAGTAAAGGACAGACAACAACTAATGAAAAACTGTTTTTT	CASSKGQTTTNEKLFF
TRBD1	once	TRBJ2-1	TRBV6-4	TGTGCCAGCAGTGCCAACCAGGGGGTTAATGAGCAGTTCTTC	CASSANQGVNEQFF
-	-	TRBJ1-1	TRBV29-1	TGCAGCGCGCAAACAGGTGGAAGTACTGAAGCTTTCTTT	CSAQTGGSTEAFF
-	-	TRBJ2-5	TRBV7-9	TGTGCCAGCAGCTTAAGTTCGGGGAGGTCCGTACAGACCCAGTACTTC	CASSLSSGRSVQTQYF
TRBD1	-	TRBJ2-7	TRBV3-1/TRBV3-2	TGTGCCAGCAGCCAAGACCGGACAGGGGTTACGAGCGAGCAGTACTTC	CASSQDRTGVTSEQYF
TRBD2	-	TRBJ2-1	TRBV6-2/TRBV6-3	TGTGCCAGCAGTTCCGGGACTAGCGGGAGGGCCCCCAATGAGCAGTTCTTC	CASSSGTSGRAPNEQFF
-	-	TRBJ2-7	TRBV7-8	TGTGCCAGCAGCTTAAGGGGTGCTTCCTACGAGCAGTACTTC	CASSLRGASYEQYF
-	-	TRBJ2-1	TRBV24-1	TGTGCCACCAGTGATGAGAGCAATGAGCAGTTCTTC	CATSDESNEQFF
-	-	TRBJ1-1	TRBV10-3	TGTGCCATCAGTGAGTCTACAAAAGCGGGTGAAGCTTTCTTT	CAISESTKAGEAFF
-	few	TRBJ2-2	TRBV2	TGTGCCAGCAGCCAGACAGAGAACACCGGGGAGCTGTTTTTT	CASSQTENTGELFF
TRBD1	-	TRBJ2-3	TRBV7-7	TGTGCTAGCAGCTCCTCGGACAGGGGGCCCCTGGCGCATTTT	CASSSSDRGPLAHF
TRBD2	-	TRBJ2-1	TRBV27	TGTGCCAGCAGTTATAGCGGGGGGGGGTACGTTGAGCAGTTCTTC	CASSYSGGGYVEQFF
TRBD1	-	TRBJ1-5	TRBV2	TGTGCCAGCAAGCCAGGGGGTCAGCCCCAGCATTTT	CASKPGGQPQHF
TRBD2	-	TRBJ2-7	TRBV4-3	TGCGCCAGCAGCCAAGACCGCGGGAGCGGTGAGTACTTC	CASSQDRGSGEYF
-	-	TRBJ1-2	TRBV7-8	TGTGCCAGCAGCTTATTCAGGGAATATGGCTACACCTTC	CASSLFREYGYTF
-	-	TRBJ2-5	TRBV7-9	TGTGCCAGCAGCTTTCATCTAGCCGAAGAGACCCAGTACTTC	CASSFHLAEETQYF
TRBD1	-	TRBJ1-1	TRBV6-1	TGTGCCAGCAGTGCTGGGACAGGGGGCCCCAAGCATGCCACTGAAGCTTTCTTT	CASSAGTGGPKHATEAFF
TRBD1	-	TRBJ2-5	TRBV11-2	TGTGCCAGCAGCCCCCAGGGGGCGCAGGAGACCCAGTACTTC	CASSPQGAQETQYF
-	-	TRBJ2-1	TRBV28	TGTGCCAGCAGATCCCCCGAGGGCACTTACAATGAGCAGTTCTTC	CASRSPEGTYNEQFF
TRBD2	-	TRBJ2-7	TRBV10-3	TGTGCCATCAGTTTAGGTTACCGGGGGGGCCTCGAGCAGTACTTC	CAISLGYRGGLEQYF
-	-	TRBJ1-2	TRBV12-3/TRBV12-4	TGTGCCAGCAAGATACAGGGTTTCGATGGCTACACCTTC	CASKIQGFDGYTF
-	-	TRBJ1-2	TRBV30	TGTGCCTGGAGTGAGCAGGCTGTCTATGGCTACACCTTC	CAWSEQAVYGYTF
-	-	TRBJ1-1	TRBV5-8	TGTGCCAGCAGCTGGGTCCGAGGATGGACTGAAGCTTTCTTT	CASSWVRGWTEAFF
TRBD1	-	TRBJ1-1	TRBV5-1	TGCGCCAGCAGCCCAGGGACAGGGGTCGACACTGAAGCTTTCTTT	CASSPGTGVDTEAFF